Below are 27 T cell receptor beta chains sequenced from a single sample in a study of spatial heterogeneity in lung cancer. In TCRdb, the 5' RACE reads were re-called with MiXCR into one record per CDR3 protein. The sample carries 40,000 or so distinct CDR3 sequences, 10% recorded once. Time point denoted: blood at routine non-recurrence follow-up after resection. The material sequenced was PBMCs, taken at follow-up. These receptors came from a female donor with early-stage non-small cell lung cancer.

The V and J genes are TRBV9 and TRBJ1-3; TRBD1 might be the D (5 bases). The CDR3 has 16 residues. V was clipped by 0 bases and J by 0 bases, with 10 bases between them. Germline-derived CDR1 and CDR2 are SGDLS and YYNGEE. Here the CDR3 reads CASSVAGGVSGNTIYF. The CDR3 nucleotides are TGTGCCAGCAGCGTAGCTGGAGGGGTCTCTGGAAACACCATATATTTT.

The sample holds many counts of this clonotype. This chain uses TRBV19 with TRBJ2-3, with D perhaps being TRBD1 or TRBD2 (6 bases each). The V end lost 4 bases, the J end lost 4 bases, and 12 bases lay between the germline ends. The germline gives CDR1 LNHDA, CDR2 SQIVND (reference sequence). The CDR3 length is 14 residues. This CDR3 reads CASSKRGAADTQYF. CDR3 sequence (DNA): TGTGCCAGTAGTAAAAGGGGGGCTGCAGATACGCAGTATTTT.

This clonotype was counted only a few times. The chain recombines TRBV6-5 with TRBJ2-2, with D unclear. Germline V gene data show CDR1 as MNHEY and CDR2 as SVGAGI. The CDR3 covers 14 residues. V dropped 3 bases and J dropped 5 bases, with 10 bases sitting between them. CDR3 residues: CASSYAGWTGELFF. The CDR3 region has the DNA TGTGCCAGCAGTTATGCAGGATGGACCGGGGAGCTGTTTTTT.

This clonotype was picked up a small number of times. The V and J genes are TRBV7-8 and TRBJ2-5; 7 nucleotides align to TRBD1. The V gene end was trimmed by 2 bases and the J gene end by 1 base; junction bases not matched to a gene: 4. CDR3 length equals 15 residues. CDR1 and CDR2 (germline): SGHVS, FQNEAQ. The CDR3 nucleotides read TGTGCCAGCAGCTTACAAGACAGGGCCCAAGAGACCCAGTACTTC. It encodes CASSLQDRAQETQYF. Combining the CDR3 with reference TRBV7-8 and TRBJ2-5 gives the whole variable domain GAGVSQSPRYKVAKRGQDVALRCDPISGHVSLFWYQQALGQGPEFLTYFQNEAQLDKSGLPSDRFFAERPEGSVSTLKIQRTQQEDSAVYLCASSLQDRAQETQYFGPGTRLLVL.

The chain is built from TRBV9 and TRBJ2-1; unclear D gene. This CDR3 is 12 amino acids long. Deletions cut 1 base from V and 6 bases from J, with 5 bases between. The germline V gene has CDR1 SGDLS and CDR2 YYNGEE. DNA for the CDR3: TGTGCCAGCAGCGTAAGGAGCAATGAGCAGTTCTTC. Amino acids: CASSVRSNEQFF.

This clonotype occurred many times. The CDR3 DNA sequence: TGTGCCAGCAACAGGGGCTCCTACGAGCAGTACTTC. This translates into CASNRGSYEQYF. V and J are TRBV25-1 and TRBJ2-7, with TRBD1 matching over 7 bases. Germline CDR1 MGHDK, CDR2 SYGVNS. V shed 7 bases, J shed 0 bases, and the junction held 0 bases outside the gene matches. The CDR3 runs to 12 residues.

V gene TRBV30 combines with J gene TRBJ1-1; D is unclear. CDR3 length equals 12 residues. V was cut by 5 bases and J by 1 base, with 8 bases left in between. Per the germline V gene, CDR1 is GTSNPN and CDR2 is SVGIG (reference sequence). The CDR3 sequence: CAWERANTEAFF. The CDR3 nucleotides read TGTGCCTGGGAACGGGCGAACACTGAAGCTTTCTTT.

This chain connects TRBV29-1 to TRBJ1-1, with D possibly TRBD1 on 6 matching bases. In germline, CDR1 is SQVTM, CDR2 ANQGSEA. The CDR3 is made up of 16 amino acids. V dropped 6 bases and J dropped 1 base, with 21 bases sitting between them. CDR3 nucleotides: TGCAGCGTGCTCCCGAGGGGGGCCCGAGAGAACACTGAAGCTTTCTTT. Protein sequence: CSVLPRGARENTEAFF. The variable domain in full, with the rest retrieved from reference TRBV29-1 and TRBJ1-1, is SAVISQKPSRDICQRGTSLTIQCQVDSQVTMMFWYRQQPGQSLTLIATANQGSEATYESGFVIDKFPISRPNLTFSTLTVSNMSPEDSSIYLCSVLPRGARENTEAFFGQGTRLTVV.

This chain connects TRBV2 to TRBJ1-1; D might be TRBD1 (5 bases). V was cut by 6 bases and J by 4 bases, with 15 bases left in between. The CDR3 contains 14 residues. Germline V lookup: CDR1 SNHLY, CDR2 FYNNEI. CDR3 nucleotides: TGTGCCAGCAGGGGGACGTGGGGCGGCACTGAAGCTTTCTTT. This gives the protein CASRGTWGGTEAFF.

This clonotype has at least ten counts. The chain carries TRBV19 and TRBJ1-1; TRBD1 matches at 10 bases. Germline values: CDR1 LNHDA, CDR2 SQIVND (reference sequence). J gave up 1 base and V 4 bases, and 9 bases lay outside the gene matches. CDR3 length: 17 amino acids. CDR3 region: CASSTTPRDRGNTEAFF. The CDR3 coding sequence is TGTGCCAGTAGTACGACTCCTCGGGACAGGGGGAACACTGAAGCTTTCTTT.

This clonotype occurred a few times. This rearrangement joins TRBV6-2 or TRBV6-3 to TRBJ2-3; 8 positions agree with TRBD2. This CDR3 contains 15 residues. Trimming cost V 6 bases and J 1 base; bases outside gene matches: 6. Germline CDR1 reads MNHEY; CDR2 reads SVGEGT. CDR3 in DNA: TGTGCCAGCAGCCTAAGCGGGGGCCGCACAGATACGCAGTATTTT. This codes for CASSLSGGRTDTQYF.

The J gene is TRBJ2-7, the V gene TRBV29-1; D gene unclear. This CDR3 is 11 amino acids long. Germline-derived CDR1 and CDR2 are SQVTM and ANQGSEA. The V and J ends lost 7 bases and 3 bases respectively, with 10 bases between them. Here the CDR3 DNA reads TGCAGCGCTCGGTCCTTCTACGAGCAGTACTTC. Encoded protein: CSARSFYEQYF.

This clonotype appeared many times. CDR3 region: CASSSSTSFRTDTQYF. The CDR3, as DNA: TGTGCCAGCAGCTCGTCGACTAGTTTCCGCACAGATACGCAGTATTTT. The chain is built from TRBV7-3 and TRBJ2-3; perhaps TRBD2 as D (6 bases). CDR1 and CDR2 from the germline V gene are SGHTA and FQGTGA. V gave up 4 bases and J gave up 1 base, with 15 bases separating them. This CDR3 has 16 amino acids.

This clonotype was counted at least ten times. This chain joins TRBV3-1 and TRBJ1-6; TRBD1 might be the D (5 bases). CDR1 is LGHDT, CDR2 YNNKEL, per germline (reference sequence). The germline V and J ends were trimmed by 0 bases and 13 bases, with 16 bases remaining between them. The CDR3 loop spans 15 amino acids. CDR3 protein: CASSQEPIRGLPLHF. Here the CDR3 DNA reads TGTGCCAGCAGCCAAGAGCCCATTCGGGGCTTGCCCCTCCACTTT.

The V and J genes are TRBV5-1 and TRBJ2-5; perhaps TRBD1 as D (7 bases). Trimming shortened V by 7 bases and J by 5 bases, and 21 bases separated the two germline ends. Germline V gives CDR1 SGHRS, CDR2 YFSETQ. The CDR3 covers 15 residues. The CDR3 nucleotides read TGCGCCAGCGGAATCCAGGGGCAGGGGGGCGAGACCCAGTACTTC. Translating it yields CASGIQGQGGETQYF.

The J gene is TRBJ2-7, the V gene TRBV20-1; a weak D match, TRBD1 (6 bases). The CDR3 is 12 residues long. The germline V gene encodes CDR1 DFQATT and CDR2 SNEGSKA (reference sequence). Trimming pared 2 bases from V and 6 bases from J, leaving 11 bases between. The CDR3 DNA is TGCAGTGCTAGACACAGGGAGCGCGAGCAGTACTTC. It translates to CSARHREREQYF.

The gene calls are TRBV3-1 and TRBJ1-2, with D possibly being TRBD1 (6 bases). CDR1 is LGHDT, CDR2 YNNKEL, per germline (reference sequence). This CDR3 has 15 residues. V dropped 0 bases and J dropped 3 bases, with 11 bases sitting between them. The CDR3 loop reads CASSQDSAGDYGYTF. CDR3 nucleotide sequence: TGTGCCAGCAGCCAAGATTCGGCAGGGGACTATGGCTACACCTTC.

At least ten counts were recorded for this clonotype. The J gene is TRBJ2-3, the V gene TRBV30; D is uncertain. Trimming cost V 5 bases and J 6 bases, with 9 bases left between them. The CDR3 has 11 residues. CDR1 and CDR2 from the germline V gene are GTSNPN and SVGIG (reference sequence). The CDR3 sequence is CAWQISDTQYF. The CDR3 DNA follows: TGTGCCTGGCAAATTAGCGATACGCAGTATTTT. Full variable domain (outside the CDR3, taken from reference TRBV30 and TRBJ2-3): SQTIHQWPATLVQPVGSPLSLECTVEGTSNPNLYWYRQAAGRGLQLLFYSVGIGQISSEVPQNLSASRPQDRQFILSSKKLLLSDSGFYLCAWQISDTQYFGPGTRLTVL.

This clonotype was picked up many times. The chain is built from TRBV3-1 and TRBJ2-7, with D unresolved. V was trimmed by 1 base and J by 2 bases, leaving 12 bases between them. This CDR3 has 15 amino acids. Germline CDR1 and CDR2: LGHDT and YNNKEL (reference sequence). DNA for the CDR3: TGTGCCAGCAGCCAAGGCACAGAGCCAACCTACGAGCAGTACTTC. This sequence encodes CASSQGTEPTYEQYF.

In this sample, this clonotype turned up a few times. The genes are TRBV3-1 and TRBJ1-3; TRBD1 might be the D (6 bases). CDR1 LGHDT and CDR2 YNNKEL come from the germline V gene (reference sequence). This CDR3 spans 17 amino acids. V shed 1 base and J shed 0 bases, with 13 bases lying between them. CDR3 loop: CASSQATGLSSGNTIYF. CDR3 bases: TGTGCCAGCAGCCAAGCTACAGGGCTCTCCTCTGGAAACACCATATATTTT.

Many counts were recorded for this clonotype. The V and J genes are TRBV4-3 and TRBJ2-3, with 7 bases matching TRBD1. The CDR3 consists of 17 residues. J was trimmed by 4 bases and V by 0 bases; bases with no gene match: 10. The germline V gene has CDR1 LGHNA and CDR2 YSLEER. In DNA, the CDR3 is TGCGCCAGCAGCCAAGATAGAGGGGGCTGGGGTGCAGATACGCAGTATTTT. Encoded protein: CASSQDRGGWGADTQYF.

This clonotype showed up many times. The rearrangement links TRBV28 to TRBJ2-2; D ambiguous. The CDR3 extends over 15 amino acids. Per germline, CDR1 MDHEN and CDR2 SYDVKM. The V gene lost 5 bases and the J gene lost 2 bases, with 12 bases spanning the gap. The CDR3 DNA is TGTGCCAGCAGTGACGGGTGGCGAAACACCGGGGAGCTGTTTTTT. Translation gives CASSDGWRNTGELFF.

This clonotype appeared many times. This chain connects TRBV7-6 to TRBJ2-1; tentatively, D is TRBD1 (6 bases). Looked up from germline, CDR1 is SGHVS and CDR2 is FNYEAQ. The V and J ends lost 2 bases and 6 bases respectively, with 29 bases between them. This CDR3 has 20 amino acids. CDR3 sequence reads: CASSLSLPDTQGEDGNEQFF. CDR3 in DNA: TGTGCCAGCAGCTTAAGCCTCCCAGACACACAGGGTGAGGATGGCAATGAGCAGTTCTTC.

V usage is TRBV6-1 and J usage is TRBJ1-5; D possibly corresponds to TRBD1 (6 bases). Trimming pared 4 bases from V and 2 bases from J, leaving 12 bases between. The CDR3 runs 15 residues. Per germline, CDR1 MNHNS and CDR2 SASEGT. The CDR3 protein is CASSGQGFGNQPQHF. The DNA of the CDR3 is TGTGCCAGCAGTGGGCAGGGGTTTGGCAATCAGCCCCAGCATTTT.

This clonotype was detected a few times. CDR3 sequence: CASSPSRGNTEAFF. The CDR3, as DNA: TGTGCCAGCAGCCCCTCGCGGGGGAACACTGAAGCTTTCTTT. The rearrangement joins TRBV28 to TRBJ1-1; the D is unclear. Deletions cut 6 bases from V and 1 base from J, with 12 bases between. Per the germline V gene, CDR1 is MDHEN and CDR2 is SYDVKM. The CDR3 covers 14 residues.

The genes are TRBV5-1 and TRBJ2-5; the match to TRBD2 covers 12 bases. Germline V gene sequence: CDR1 SGHRS, CDR2 YFSETQ. V was clipped by 4 bases and J by 2 bases; unmatched bases: 3. The CDR3 spans 15 residues. The CDR3 nucleotides are TGCGCCAGCAGCCGCGGGACTAGCGGGCAAGAGACCCAGTACTTC. It specifies CASSRGTSGQETQYF.

The rearrangement uses TRBV20-1 and TRBJ2-7, with 8 bases that match TRBD1. This CDR3 has 14 amino acids. In germline, CDR1 is DFQATT, CDR2 SNEGSKA (reference sequence). Trimming at V came to 6 bases and at J to 7 bases, leaving 14 bases not matched to a gene. The DNA for the CDR3 is TGCAGTGCCAAAGGACAGGGATCTCAGCAGGAGCAGTACTTC. It encodes CSAKGQGSQQEQYF.